What follows is one T cell receptor beta chain and its context. The sequenced template was cDNA made from the entire isolated RNA. Generated by immunoSEQ multiplex PCR, the TCRdb table keeps only in-frame clones and is missing some. The table has tens of thousands of clones, approximately 51% seen once. The data were taken from a study of beta chain features in type 1 diabetes. This CDR3 has 16 amino acids. V lost 3 bases, J lost 7 bases, and 23 bases lay in between. Germline V gene lookup returns CDR1 SGHRS and CDR2 YFSETQ. The chain combines TRBV5-1 with TRBJ2-7, with D perhaps matching TRBD2 (6 bases). The source of this sequence is a woman aged 30 to 39 in good health. Sequencing was done on a sample of stem cell memory CD4+ T cells from blood. The CDR3 coding sequence is TGCGCCAGCAGCTCGGCCCCGGGCCCTGGCGGGGAGGAGCAGTACTTC. This sequence encodes CASSSAPGPGGEEQYF.